This TCR beta chain was documented in a study of blood T cell repertoires in COVID-19. Overall study context: T cells, B-cell-depleted T cells, or PBMCs provided the cDNA or gDNA that served as material.

The CDR3 consists of 17 residues. Germline V lookup: CDR1 LNHDA, CDR2 SQIVND (reference sequence). V shed 0 bases and J 10 bases; nucleotides not matched to a gene: 15. Living in about two dozen US areas, the participants were between roughly 18 and 90 years of age. Exposed volunteers were people who met a COVID-19 case within 2 weeks before study entry. Sequencing was performed with immunoSEQ multiplex PCR; in TCRdb, only in-frame clones are kept and a portion is missing. The table has under 250,000 clones, around 82% seen once. The sample taken for sequencing was PBMCs or T cells enriched from blood (not recorded which). This chain joins TRBV19 and TRBJ1-5; 7 bases match TRBD1. The sequence was obtained from a woman between 40 and 50 years old who had been exposed to COVID-19. The CDR3 DNA sequence: TGTGCCAGTAGTATAGATGCGGTCGGAATGACAGGGCGTCCCCAGCATTTT. Its translation is CASSIDAVGMTGRPQHF. Together with reference TRBV19 and TRBJ1-5, the CDR3 gives the full variable domain: DGGITQSPKYLFRKEGQNVTLSCEQNLNHDAMYWYRQDPGQGLRLIYYSQIVNDFQKGDIAEGYSVSREKKESFPLTVTSAQKNPTAFYLCASSIDAVGMTGRPQHFGDGTRLSIL.